These 8 T cell receptor beta chains originate from one sample sequenced in a study of blood T cell repertoires in COVID-19. Measured with immunoSEQ multiplex PCR; TCRdb has only the in-frame clones, and not every one. The top ten hold 1.2% to 1.5% of the sample, which has 350,000 to 500,000 clones, approximately 90% seen once. The specimen was PBMCs or T cells enriched from blood (not recorded which). These receptors were collected from a woman aged 18-29 years who had been exposed to COVID-19.

The V call is TRBV4-1, the J call TRBJ2-5; 11 bases match TRBD2. The V and J ends lost 4 bases and 0 bases, in that order; junction bases with no gene match: 1. This CDR3 has 15 residues. Germline values: CDR1 MGHRA, CDR2 YSYEKL. This CDR3 reads CASSPSGRYQETQYF. The DNA of the CDR3 is TGCGCCAGCAGCCCTAGCGGGAGGTACCAAGAGACCCAGTACTTC.

This chain connects TRBV2 to TRBJ1-1; D unclear. Trimming removed 7 bases from V and 4 bases from J, with 16 bases in between. Per the germline V gene, CDR1 is SNHLY and CDR2 is FYNNEI. CDR3 size: 14 residues. CDR3 region: CASKQRVGGTEAFF. CDR3 sequence (DNA): TGTGCCAGCAAACAAAGGGTTGGAGGCACTGAAGCTTTCTTT.

CDR3 sequence reads: CASSPVGARNEQYF. The CDR3 bases are TGCGCCAGCAGCCCGGTCGGAGCTAGGAACGAGCAGTACTTC. The rearrangement links TRBV4-1 to TRBJ2-7; D is unresolved. Germline lookup yields CDR1 MGHRA and CDR2 YSYEKL. The CDR3 totals 14 residues. V gave up 4 bases and J gave up 5 bases, with 15 bases separating them.

With respect to this clone: A read error may account for a junction end that differs from germline. The chain links TRBV28 to TRBJ2-7; D is ambiguous. Germline assignment: CDR1 MDHEN and CDR2 SYDVKM. The CDR3 is 11 amino acids. CDR3 nucleotide sequence: TGTGCCAGCAGTTCCCTGACTGGGTACAACTTC. Residues: CASSSLTGYNF.

This chain joins TRBV28 and TRBJ1-1; D gene uncertain. Trimming stripped 5 bases from V and 5 bases from J, with 9 bases between. Germline values: CDR1 MDHEN, CDR2 SYDVKM. The CDR3 loop spans 12 amino acids. In DNA, the CDR3 is TGTGCCAGCAGTCCCATCGGGACTGAAGCTTTCTTT. Translated, it gives CASSPIGTEAFF.

The chain has TRBV29-1 and TRBJ1-1; D gene unclear. The CDR3 contains 13 residues. With 2 bases removed from V and 0 bases from J, the gap between germline ends came to 7 bases. Germline assignment: CDR1 SQVTM and CDR2 ANQGSEA. CDR3 sequence (DNA): TGCAGCGTTGAAACACATATGAACACTGAAGCTTTCTTT. Its translation: CSVETHMNTEAFF. Combining the CDR3 with reference TRBV29-1 and TRBJ1-1 gives the whole variable domain SAVISQKPSRDICQRGTSLTIQCQVDSQVTMMFWYRQQPGQSLTLIATANQGSEATYESGFVIDKFPISRPNLTFSTLTVSNMSPEDSSIYLCSVETHMNTEAFFGQGTRLTVV.

This clone was counted a single time. This chain joins TRBV4-1 and TRBJ1-5; unclear D gene. Germline V gene lookup returns CDR1 MGHRA and CDR2 YSYEKL. The CDR3 has 15 amino acids. The V end was cut by 4 bases, the J end by 0 bases, with 10 bases between. In DNA, the CDR3 is TGCGCCAGCAGCCCAGGACTGGATAGCAATCAGCCCCAGCATTTT. It encodes CASSPGLDSNQPQHF.

J is TRBJ1-6 and V is TRBV14; D ambiguous. V was pared by 2 bases and J by 0 bases, with 14 bases between. CDR1 SGHDN and CDR2 FVKESK come from the germline V gene. This CDR3 comprises 18 residues. CDR3 loop: CASSQRTSLLSYNSPLHF. The CDR3 coding sequence is TGTGCCAGCAGCCAACGAACCTCACTTCTCTCCTATAATTCACCCCTCCACTTT.